One and the same sample provided the 5 T cell receptor beta chains below, sequenced in a study of blood T cell repertoires in COVID-19. The method was immunoSEQ multiplex PCR; TCRdb's version includes in-frame clones alone and lacks a portion of them. This sample yields more than 85,000 clones, of which roughly 85% are seen a single time; 15% to 17% belongs to the top ten. Material: peripheral blood. The receptors were gathered from an elderly woman with acute or convalescent COVID-19.

The V and J genes are TRBV7-2 and TRBJ2-2, with a weak D call TRBD2 (5 bases). Trimming removed 4 bases at V and 1 base at J, with 13 bases between. This CDR3 is built from 16 residues. CDR1 SGHTA and CDR2 FQGNSA come from the germline V gene. The CDR3 coding sequence is TGTGCCAGCAGCTCCCGGGGTCTAGTGAACACCGGGGAGCTGTTTTTT. Its protein product is CASSSRGLVNTGELFF.

This clone came up a few times. CDR3: CASSQDESLVTSGHNEQFF. The CDR3 DNA reads TGCGCCAGCAGCCAAGATGAATCGTTGGTGACTAGCGGCCACAATGAGCAGTTCTTC. This chain links TRBV4-3 with TRBJ2-1; 9 bases map to TRBD2. V was clipped by 0 bases and J by 5 bases; unmatched bases: 14. The CDR3 covers 19 residues. In germline, CDR1 is LGHNA, CDR2 YSLEER.

This chain uses TRBV5-1 with TRBJ1-2; TRBD1 agrees at 7 bases. In germline, CDR1 is SGHRS, CDR2 YFSETQ. Trimming cost V 2 bases and J 8 bases; bases outside gene matches: 9. The length of the CDR3 is 14 residues. This CDR3 reads CASSFPDREGGYTF. The CDR3 region has the DNA TGCGCCAGCAGCTTCCCAGACAGGGAAGGCGGCTACACCTTC. Based on the CDR3 plus reference TRBV5-1 and TRBJ1-2, the full variable domain is KAGVTQTPRYLIKTRGQQVTLSCSPISGHRSVSWYQQTPGQGLQFLFEYFSETQRNKGNFPGRFSGRQFSNSRSEMNVSTLELGDSALYLCASSFPDREGGYTFGSGTRLTVV.

The gene calls are TRBV5-4 and TRBJ2-5; D is possibly TRBD1 (6 bases). The germline V gene encodes CDR1 SGHNT and CDR2 YYREEE (reference sequence). This CDR3 has 15 amino acids. V was shortened by 0 bases and J by 3 bases, with 12 bases between the two germline ends. CDR3 in DNA: TGTGCCAGCAGCTTGGCAGGGGCGGGTGAAGAGACCCAGTACTTC. This sequence encodes CASSLAGAGEETQYF. The full variable domain, its missing parts supplied by reference TRBV5-4 and TRBJ2-5, is ETGVTQSPTHLIKTRGQQVTLRCSSQSGHNTVSWYQQALGQGPQFIFQYYREEENGRGNFPPRFSGLQFPNYSSELNVNALELDDSALYLCASSLAGAGEETQYFGPGTRLLVL.

The CDR3, as DNA: TGTGCCATCAGTGCCCAGGGAAATCAGCCCCAGCATTTT. Translation gives CAISAQGNQPQHF. The gene calls are TRBV10-3 and TRBJ1-5; D might be TRBD1 (5 bases). Germline loops: CDR1 ENHRY, CDR2 SYGVKD. Trimming pared 4 bases from V and 4 bases from J, leaving 8 bases between. The CDR3 sequence is 13 residues long.